The subject of this entry is one TCR beta chain. What it recognizes is unknown. From blood CD8+ and CD4+ T cells, TCR beta sequences were generated. Reverse transcription of roughly 0.45 to 1 ug RNA used random hexamers. Multiplex immunoSEQ PCR targeted 54 Vbeta and 13 Jbeta TCR beta segments. MiXCR, run by TCRdb on the immunoSEQ multiplex PCR reads, gives a single entry per CDR3 protein. This repertoire shows 150,000 or so distinct CDR3 sequences, roughly 95% found once; its top ten account for approximately 0.14%. The germline gives CDR1 SGHRS, CDR2 YFSETQ. The length of the CDR3 is 14 residues. The V gene lost 5 bases and the J gene lost 3 bases, with 12 bases spanning the gap. This sample is part of a study of CD8 T cells in Susac syndrome. Study outcomes and limitations: A relatively small number of individuals underwent TCR sequencing and HLA analysis.

This TCR was sampled from a human donor in good health. The material sequenced was CD4+ T cells from PBMCs. The gene calls are TRBV5-1 and TRBJ1-5; D is unresolved. The CDR3 DNA reads TGCGCCAGCAGAGGGAGGCCTTCCAATCAGCCCCAGCATTTT. It yields the protein CASRGRPSNQPQHF. Based on the CDR3 plus reference TRBV5-1 and TRBJ1-5, the full variable domain is KAGVTQTPRYLIKTRGQQVTLSCSPISGHRSVSWYQQTPGQGLQFLFEYFSETQRNKGNFPGRFSGRQFSNSRSEMNVSTLELGDSALYLCASRGRPSNQPQHFGDGTRLSIL.